This T cell receptor beta chain is from a study of a mutant IDH1 vaccine in newly diagnosed glioma (dated by TCRdb to the early 2020s). Notes on the research overall: Vaccination started 4-6 weeks after radiotherapy alone, or was given together with temozolomide cycles in the groups whose treatment included chemotherapy. Prior to enrollment, standard therapy consisting of radiotherapy alone, temozolomide alone, or radiochemotherapy with temozolomide had been administered to patients, with the combination being received by most patients. Peripheral blood was drawn at six visits: V03 (baseline), V05, V07, V10, V12 and V13. For exploratory analyses, longitudinal TCRB deep sequencing was carried out in roughly 25 treated patients wherever samples were available. The roughly 33 treated patients were roughly 62% male and approximately 40% female, with a mean age of around 40 years. The week-35 safety follow-up was designated visit V12, and the week-47 end of study was designated visit V13. Results the study describes overall, beyond this receptor: Across multiple MHC alleles, vaccine-induced immune responses were seen in 90% to 95% of patients. The authors noted that analyses of patient blood samples could not be reproduced because of sample limitations. Pseudoprogression appeared unrelated to alterations in the top peripheral T cell clonotypes detected by TCRB sequencing. Availability determined which PBMC samples were chosen for TCRB deep sequencing.

Libraries were constructed by the immunoSEQ multiplex PCR assay. Rearranged TCR beta chain sequences were amplified using the hsTCRB Kit according to the manufacturer's protocol. TCRB libraries were sequenced on an Illumina MiSeq. Concerning the study's data processing: The kit vendor's proprietary platform handled demultiplexing, trimming and gene mapping. TCRdb took over this immuneACCESS table, retaining in-frame rearrangements with V and J assigned. Such tables are incomplete; in checked studies, under half of the missing clones stem from an unresolved V gene, and the remainder is unexplained. V and J calls and clone size are given by that table; D and trimming were obtained from the DNA. Recorded for this sample are fewer than 45,000 clones; around 81% of them occurred a single time. The leading ten clones occupy 4.5% to 5.5% of the sample. The sample's time point, from its label and the paper: week 35, safety follow-up. Every vaccine dose consisted of 300 ug of a 20-mer mutant IDH1 peptide in Montanide, administered subcutaneously together with topical imiquimod. Patients were given eight vaccinations, in weeks 1, 3, 5, 7, 11, 15, 19 and 23, which matched visits V03 through V10. All donors had newly diagnosed IDH1-mutant astrocytomas of WHO grade 3 or 4 that showed loss of nuclear ATRX. The samples were drawn from NOA16, a multicentre, single-arm, open-label phase I trial in Germany that tested a mutant IDH1 peptide vaccine in humans for the first time. Genomic DNA for TCRB sequencing was extracted from EDTA blood using the DNeasy Blood and Tissue Kit.

As to this clone: No antigen is known for it. Base qualities are not provided; no much larger clone lies one nucleotide away.

Relative to germline, V is 6 bases shorter and J is 8 bases shorter, with 16 bases between their ends. Taken from cysteine to phenylalanine, the CDR3 has 13 residues. Only the CDR3 region is kept as DNA, spanning 39 bases read in frame from base 1. For CDR1 and CDR2, the germline V gene (reference sequence) lists MNHNY and SVGAGI. The specimen comprised PBMCs, sampled from a glioma patient whose treatment included an IDH1 peptide vaccine. The chain was built from TRBV6-6 and TRBJ1-2, with no reliable assignment of the D segment. The receptor was derived from a woman in her thirties or forties with glioma. Some clones in this sample may be carry-over from other donors' samples. The bases read TGTGCCAGCAGCCTACGGTCGACCAAAGGCTACACCTTC. Protein translation: CASSLRSTKGYTF.